This TCR beta chain was identified during a study of CD8 T cells in Susac syndrome. Study-level findings and limits: The study conceded that relatively few individuals underwent its TCR sequencing and HLA analysis.

The V gene's germline CDR1 is DFQATT and CDR2 SNEGSKA (reference sequence). Losses at the gene ends were 5 bases for V and 4 bases for J; bases not matched to a gene: 5. The CDR3 runs to 13 residues. With respect to this clonotype: Its antigen is currently unknown.

Sequencing of TCR beta was undertaken in CD8+ and CD4+ T cells derived from blood. Random hexamers served to reverse transcribe roughly 0.5 to 1 ug RNA. TCRdb called the immunoSEQ multiplex PCR reads again in MiXCR, with one record for every CDR3 protein. Here the sample spans around 200,000 distinct CDR3 sequences, 90% to 95% being singletons. The receptor was isolated from a human donor in good health. The sample taken for sequencing was CD4+ T cells from PBMCs. This sequence joins TRBV20-1 and TRBJ2-3; 8 bases are a match to TRBD1. CDR3 loop: CSADRGEADTQYF. The CDR3 region has the DNA TGCAGTGCTGACAGGGGTGAGGCAGATACGCAGTATTTT.